The 9 T cell receptor beta chains listed next were all sequenced from one sample in a study of shared clonotypes between healthy human individuals. Clones were read by immunoSEQ multiplex PCR, and TCRdb kept only the in-frame ones, dropping some. In the table there are around 430,000 clones, about four fifths of which are singletons. Sequenced: PBMCs. All receptors derive from a woman between 35 and 50 years old in good health. Some clones in this sample may be carry-over from other donors' samples.

As to this clone: This CDR3 is also generated by other DNA sequences in the sample. This chain uses TRBV18 with TRBJ2-3, with 13 bases identical to TRBD2. V shed 0 bases, J shed 0 bases, and the junction held 6 bases outside the gene matches. This CDR3 is 19 amino acids long. Looked up from germline, CDR1 is KGHSH and CDR2 is LQKENI. The CDR3 loop reads CASSPPRTSGSLSTDTQYF. The CDR3 bases are TGTGCCAGCTCACCACCCCGGACTAGCGGGAGTTTGAGCACAGATACGCAGTATTTT.

In this sample, this clone turned up once. The chain has TRBV15 and TRBJ2-1; no clear D gene. The CDR3 has 14 amino acids. Trimming removed 1 base from V and 0 bases from J, with 4 bases in between. CDR1 LNHNV and CDR2 YYDKDF come from the germline V gene (reference sequence). The CDR3 loop is CATSRGRSYNEQFF. CDR3 bases: TGTGCCACCAGCAGAGGGCGCTCCTACAATGAGCAGTTCTTC.

This clone was seen a single time. The gene calls are TRBV25-1 and TRBJ1-2, with no clear D. CDR3 length: 16 amino acids. Germline-derived CDR1 and CDR2 are MGHDK and SYGVNS. Between the trimmed V and J ends, which lost 0 bases and 3 bases, there was a span of 14 bases. The CDR3 sequence: CASSEYTTGPHYGYTF. The DNA for the CDR3 is TGTGCCAGCAGTGAATATACTACCGGCCCACACTATGGCTACACCTTC.

The rearrangement uses TRBV19 and TRBJ2-2; 12 bases are shared with TRBD1. The junction had 7 bases not matched to a gene; V was cut back by 5 bases and J by 6 bases. The germline gives CDR1 LNHDA, CDR2 SQIVND (reference sequence). CDR3 length: 16 amino acids. As DNA, the CDR3 is TGTGCCAGTAGTCATTCCGGGACAGGGGGCTCCGGGGAGCTGTTTTTT. It codes for CASSHSGTGGSGELFF.

This sequence joins TRBV4-3 and TRBJ2-5, with 16 nucleotides matching TRBD2. This CDR3 has 18 residues. Germline assignment: CDR1 LGHNA and CDR2 YSLEER. With V trimmed by 4 bases and J by 5 bases, 10 bases remained unmatched. CDR3: CASSLSTGTSGRGETQYF. For the CDR3, the DNA is TGCGCCAGCAGCCTCTCCACCGGGACTAGCGGGAGGGGGGAGACCCAGTACTTC.

The chain is built from TRBV11-2 and TRBJ1-3; D not certain. V lost 3 bases and J lost 4, with 13 bases in between. This CDR3 region has 15 residues. Germline loops: CDR1 SGHAT, CDR2 FQNNGV. The CDR3, as DNA: TGTGCCAGCAGCTTCTCGGGGAAACTCGGAAACACCATATATTTT. This translates into CASSFSGKLGNTIYF.

The chain uses TRBV10-3 and TRBJ2-5; weak D call: TRBD1 (5 bases). CDR1 ENHRY and CDR2 SYGVKD come from the germline V gene. This CDR3 is 13 amino acids long. V was shortened by 7 bases and J by 1 base, with 10 bases between the two germline ends. Here the CDR3 reads CAITSGLQETQYF. CDR3 DNA: TGTGCCATCACCTCAGGGCTCCAAGAGACCCAGTACTTC.

This chain joins TRBV30 and TRBJ2-7; D gene unclear. The V gene's germline CDR1 is GTSNPN and CDR2 SVGIG (reference sequence). Trimming removed 0 bases from V and 0 bases from J, with 9 bases in between. This CDR3 spans 14 amino acids. DNA of the CDR3: TGTGCCTGGAGTGTAGGGCAGAGCTCCTACGAGCAGTACTTC. Translated: CAWSVGQSSYEQYF.

The V call is TRBV4-1, the J call TRBJ2-1, with D perhaps TRBD2 (5 bases). The V gene's germline CDR1 is MGHRA and CDR2 YSYEKL. Trimming removed 4 bases at V and 0 bases at J, with 13 bases between. The CDR3 spans 16 residues. CDR3 sequence: CASSPRGHSSYNEQFF. CDR3 bases: TGCGCCAGCAGCCCAAGAGGGCATTCCTCCTACAATGAGCAGTTCTTC.